These 16 T cell receptor beta chains originate from one sample sequenced in a study of cytomegalovirus exposure and HLA in healthy donors. TCRdb's table, derived via immunoSEQ multiplex PCR, lists solely in-frame clones and lacks some. The sample records 150,000 to 200,000 clones, almost 85% being singletons. The sample consisted of PBMCs. These receptors were collected from a man aged 25 to 40 in good health and CMV-seropositive.

The genes are TRBV28 and TRBJ2-7; 7 bases align to TRBD2. J lost 2 bases, V lost 6 bases, and 7 bases had no gene match. CDR3 length: 14 residues. Germline values: CDR1 MDHEN, CDR2 SYDVKM. The CDR3 loop reads CASSQREGPYEQYF. The DNA for the CDR3 is TGTGCCAGCAGCCAGAGGGAGGGTCCCTACGAGCAGTACTTC.

This clone was observed a handful of times. The chain joins TRBV30 to TRBJ2-2; D not resolved. Germline values: CDR1 GTSNPN, CDR2 SVGIG (reference sequence). V was clipped by 3 bases and J by 1 base, with 6 bases between them. The CDR3 covers 13 residues. The CDR3 DNA sequence: TGTGCCTGGAGGTACGGGAACACCGGGGAGCTGTTTTTT. It encodes CAWRYGNTGELFF. Looking up the rest from reference TRBV30 and TRBJ2-2 gives the full variable domain: SQTIHQWPATLVQPVGSPLSLECTVEGTSNPNLYWYRQAAGRGLQLLFYSVGIGQISSEVPQNLSASRPQDRQFILSSKKLLLSDSGFYLCAWRYGNTGELFFGEGSRLTVL.

This clone was counted a single time. The chain joins TRBV5-1 to TRBJ2-5; 9 nucleotides agree with TRBD2. This CDR3 is 14 amino acids long. Looked up from germline, CDR1 is SGHRS and CDR2 is YFSETQ. The V and J ends lost 5 bases and 5 bases, in that order; junction bases with no gene match: 7. DNA for the CDR3: TGCGCCAGCAGGGTAGCGGGGGTTCCTGAGACCCAGTACTTC. Its protein product is CASRVAGVPETQYF.

The chain combines TRBV28 with TRBJ2-7; D might be TRBD1 (6 bases). Trimming stripped 5 bases from V and 9 bases from J, with 26 bases between. The CDR3 runs 16 residues. CDR1 MDHEN and CDR2 SYDVKM come from the germline V gene. CDR3 protein: CASSPIRQQGINGQYF. The CDR3 DNA reads TGTGCCAGCAGTCCTATACGGCAGCAGGGGATTAACGGGCAGTACTTC.

The rearrangement links TRBV28 to TRBJ2-7; 7 bases are a match to TRBD2. The germline CDR1 and CDR2 sequences are MDHEN and SYDVKM. This CDR3 is 17 amino acids long. V was clipped by 5 bases and J by 0 bases; unmatched bases: 13. The CDR3: CASSPGSRTSSSYEQYF. CDR3 nucleotides: TGTGCCAGCAGTCCCGGCTCCAGGACTAGTAGCTCCTACGAGCAGTACTTC.

The genes are TRBV5-1 and TRBJ2-1; TRBD2 matches at 8 bases. The germline CDR1 and CDR2 sequences are SGHRS and YFSETQ. V dropped 4 bases and J dropped 2; count of bases not matched to a gene: 8. This CDR3 is built from 16 residues. This CDR3 reads CASSQEVAGPYNEQFF. In nucleotides, the CDR3 is TGCGCCAGCAGCCAGGAGGTAGCGGGGCCCTACAATGAGCAGTTCTTC.

This sequence joins TRBV5-4 and TRBJ1-2, with 9 bases matching TRBD1. Germline CDR1 reads SGHNT; CDR2 reads YYREEE (reference sequence). The CDR3 covers 15 residues. The V gene end was trimmed by 3 bases and the J gene end by 8 bases; junction bases not matched to a gene: 11. CDR3 residues: CASSYPGQGSGGYTF. The DNA for the CDR3 is TGTGCCAGCAGCTACCCGGGACAGGGTTCAGGGGGCTACACCTTC.

The DNA for the CDR3 is TGTGCCAGCAGCGTAGCACCGCTAGCGGGACACCAAGAGACCCAGTACTTC. This translates into CASSVAPLAGHQETQYF. The V call is TRBV9, the J call TRBJ2-5; 9 bases line up with TRBD2. The junction had 6 bases not matched to a gene; V was cut back by 0 bases and J by 0 bases. Per germline, CDR1 SGDLS and CDR2 YYNGEE. The CDR3 is 17 amino acids.

The chain employs TRBV29-1 and TRBJ2-2; TRBD2 matches at 8 bases. The CDR3 runs 12 residues. The V gene end was trimmed by 5 bases and the J gene end by 14 bases; junction bases not matched to a gene: 10. CDR1 SQVTM and CDR2 ANQGSEA come from the germline V gene. The CDR3 DNA follows: TGCAGCGTTTCATTTCGGGAGGGAGGACTGTTTTTT. Protein: CSVSFREGGLFF.

The gene calls are TRBV6-5 and TRBJ2-7, with 11 bases lining up with TRBD1. CDR3 length: 14 residues. The V gene end was trimmed by 6 bases and the J gene end by 6 bases; junction bases not matched to a gene: 7. The germline gives CDR1 MNHEY, CDR2 SVGAGI. In nucleotides, the CDR3 is TGTGCCAGCAGCCGGAGGACAGGGGGCGGCGAGCAGTACTTC. It is translated as CASSRRTGGGEQYF.

This clone was counted only a few times. The gene calls are TRBV5-1 and TRBJ1-1; D remains unclear. This CDR3 is built from 13 residues. Germline assignment: CDR1 SGHRS and CDR2 YFSETQ. With 3 bases removed from V and 3 bases from J, the gap between germline ends came to 9 bases. The DNA of the CDR3 is TGCGCCAGCAGCTCCCTTTCGGACACTGAAGCTTTCTTT. It translates to CASSSLSDTEAFF.

This clone was detected only once. This sequence joins TRBV13 and TRBJ2-3, with 8 bases identical to TRBD1. There are 14 residues in the CDR3. Germline V lookup: CDR1 PRHDT, CDR2 FYEKMQ (reference sequence). J gave up 7 bases and V 5 bases, and 8 bases lay outside the gene matches. The CDR3 region has the DNA TGTGCCAGCAGCCTCGGACAGGGCCTTAATACGCAGTATTTT. Its translation is CASSLGQGLNTQYF.

This rearrangement joins TRBV19 to TRBJ1-5, with D possibly matching TRBD1 (5 bases). CDR1 and CDR2 (germline): LNHDA, SQIVND (reference sequence). V was pared by 9 bases and J by 7 bases, with 19 bases between. The CDR3 contains 14 residues. As DNA, the CDR3 is TGTGCCAGCCGGGAGGCGGGGGAGGTACAGCCCCAGCATTTT. Its protein product is CASREAGEVQPQHF.

The chain links TRBV20-1 to TRBJ2-7; D not certain. The CDR3 loop spans 11 amino acids. V was shortened by 3 bases and J by 6 bases, with 9 bases between the two germline ends. Germline V gene sequence: CDR1 DFQATT, CDR2 SNEGSKA (reference sequence). Here the CDR3 reads CSARVELEQYF. DNA for the CDR3: TGCAGTGCTAGGGTAGAACTCGAGCAGTACTTC.

The rearrangement joins TRBV2 to TRBJ2-5, with TRBD1 identical over 7 bases. The CDR3 is 14 amino acids. CDR1 is SNHLY and CDR2 is FYNNEI in the germline V gene. Trimming at V came to 6 bases and at J to 0 bases, leaving 4 bases not matched to a gene. The CDR3 DNA is TGTGCCAGCAGCCGACAGGGAGACCAAGAGACCCAGTACTTC. This encodes CASSRQGDQETQYF. Filled out from reference TRBV2 and TRBJ2-5, the complete variable domain reads EPEVTQTPSHQVTQMGQEVILRCVPISNHLYFYWYRQILGQKVEFLVSFYNNEISEKSEIFDDQFSVERPDGSNFTLKIRSTKLEDSAMYFCASSRQGDQETQYFGPGTRLLVL.

The chain has TRBV5-4 and TRBJ2-7, with TRBD1 as a possible D gene (6 bases). V shed 4 bases and J shed 2 bases, with 16 bases lying between them. The germline V gene encodes CDR1 SGHNT and CDR2 YYREEE (reference sequence). The CDR3 covers 15 residues. The CDR3 region is CASSMWSGDPYEQYF. The CDR3 DNA sequence: TGTGCCAGCAGCATGTGGTCAGGGGACCCCTACGAGCAGTACTTC. Full variable domain (rest looked up from reference TRBV5-4 and TRBJ2-7): ETGVTQSPTHLIKTRGQQVTLRCSSQSGHNTVSWYQQALGQGPQFIFQYYREEENGRGNFPPRFSGLQFPNYSSELNVNALELDDSALYLCASSMWSGDPYEQYFGPGTRLTVT.